The 2 T cell receptor beta chains given below trace back to one sample, sequenced in a study of shared clonotypes between healthy human individuals. Repertoires were generated with immunoSEQ multiplex PCR, while TCRdb's copy carries only in-frame clones and drops some. The sample holds 900,000 to 1,200,000 clones, around 78% seen once. Sequenced sample: memory CD4+ T cells from PBMCs. The subset denotes: CD45RA-negative fraction. These receptors came from a young man in good health. Some clones in this sample may be carry-over from other donors' samples.

This sequence joins TRBV10-3 and TRBJ1-1, with D possibly being TRBD1 (5 bases). Germline V gene data show CDR1 as ENHRY and CDR2 as SYGVKD. CDR3 length equals 14 residues. V was trimmed by 2 bases and J by 2 bases, leaving 9 bases between them. The CDR3: CAISEVQANTEAFF. CDR3 coding DNA: TGTGCCATCAGTGAGGTACAGGCCAACACTGAAGCTTTCTTT.

On this clone itself: The same CDR3 can be traced to other DNA sequences in this sample. The rearrangement links TRBV2 to TRBJ2-7, with D possibly matching TRBD2 (6 bases). This CDR3 contains 13 residues. Germline V gene data show CDR1 as SNHLY and CDR2 as FYNNEI. Trimming pared 7 bases from V and 3 bases from J, leaving 13 bases between. CDR3 nucleotide sequence: TGTGCCAGCACTGGGGGACTGGACTACGAGCAGTACTTC. Amino acid sequence: CASTGGLDYEQYF.